This T cell receptor beta chain was captured by sequencing in a study of blood T cell repertoires in COVID-19. Study context: Collection of acute and convalescent COVID-19 samples took place in the United States, Italy and Spain. PBMCs, B-cell-depleted T cells, or T cells were the source of the cDNA or gDNA that made up the material.

In the original processing: Quantification of nucleated cells was approximated via reference gene primer amplification. Profiling relied on immunoSEQ multiplex PCR, and the TCRdb table lists in-frame clones only, not all of them. The V and J calls and clone size are taken from that table; D and trimming were inferred from the DNA. The table has more than 140,000 clones, about 91% seen once. The clonotype originates from a woman aged 60-70 years with acute or convalescent COVID-19. Input material: peripheral blood.

CDR3 bases: TGTGCCAGCAGTGAGCTACAGGGGGCAGGTCAGCCCCAGCATTTT. Amino acid sequence: CASSELQGAGQPQHF. This chain links TRBV2 with TRBJ1-5, with 9 bases aligning to TRBD1. Germline assignment: CDR1 SNHLY and CDR2 FYNNEI. V lost 3 bases, J lost 6 bases, and 6 bases stayed unmatched. The CDR3 runs to 15 residues.